This T cell receptor beta chain was recovered during a study of neurological immune-mediated disorders. Each TCR transcript was tagged with a 10-nucleotide random UMI during 5'RACE. TCRdb reanalysed the 5' RACE reads using MiXCR and keeps one entry per CDR3 protein. The profile shows 20,000 to 30,000 distinct CDR3 sequences, over 10% of them singletons. The sample holds many counts of this clonotype. Germline V gene data show CDR1 as SGHRS and CDR2 as YFSETQ. J lost 9 bases, V lost 0 bases, and 9 bases had no gene match. The CDR3 is 15 residues long. Unsorted libraries were derived from 2 million PBMCs stored at -80 C.

The receptor was isolated from a woman aged 40 to 50 with HTLV-1-associated myelopathy (HAM/TSP). The gene calls are TRBV5-1 and TRBJ2-7; 10 bases match TRBD1. The sequenced material came from PBMCs. The CDR3 loop reads CASSLGRDRGGSQYF. DNA for the CDR3: TGCGCCAGCAGCTTGGGCAGGGACAGGGGTGGATCGCAGTACTTC.